The clone carrying this T cell receptor beta chain was counted between two and nine times. Its target is unknown. Healthy Caucasians supplied all donations. Unique molecular identifiers were present on cDNA, and template switching added a universal primer site. Each CDR3 protein gets one entry after TCRdb re-called the 5' RACE reads with MiXCR. Among 1.5 million to 2 million distinct CDR3 sequences listed, about 32% were seen once. The sample originates from a study of identical twins. Study conclusions and caveats: Beta out-of-frame sequences showed weaker excess sharing between twins.

There are 13 residues in the CDR3. Germline V gene lookup returns CDR1 DFQATT and CDR2 SNEGSKA (reference sequence). V lost 6 bases, J lost 9 bases, and 8 bases stayed unmatched. The chain combines TRBV20-1 with TRBJ2-1; 10 bases are shared with TRBD1. The specimen was cord blood. The TCR sequence derives from a newborn girl in good health. CDR3 DNA: TGCAGTGCAAGACGGACAGGGGGAGTTGAGCAGTTCTTC. This translates into CSARRTGGVEQFF.